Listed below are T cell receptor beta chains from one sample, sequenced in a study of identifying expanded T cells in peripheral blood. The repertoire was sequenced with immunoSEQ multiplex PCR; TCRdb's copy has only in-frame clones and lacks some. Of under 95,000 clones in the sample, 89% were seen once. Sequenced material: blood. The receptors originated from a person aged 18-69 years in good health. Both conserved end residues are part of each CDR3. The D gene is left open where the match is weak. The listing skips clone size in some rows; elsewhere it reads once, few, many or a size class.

CDR3: CAINEGGVDNSPLHF
DNA: TGTGCCATCAACGAGGGAGGAGTTGATAATTCACCCCTCCACTTT
D: .
size: .
V: TRBV10-3
length: 15
J: TRBJ1-6

CDR3: CASSSGDGTYEQYF
DNA: TGTGCCAGCAGCTCCGGGGACGGAACCTACGAGCAGTACTTC
D: .
size: .
V: TRBV11-3
length: 14
J: TRBJ2-7

CDR3: CASSITARGGLADTQYF
DNA: TGTGCCAGCAGCATTACTGCGCGGGGGGGGCTAGCAGATACGCAGTATTTT
D: TRBD2
size: .
V: TRBV5-6
length: 17
J: TRBJ2-3

CDR3: CASSFGGPLTDTQYF
DNA: TGTGCCAGCAGTTTTGGGGGGCCCCTTACAGATACGCAGTATTTT
D: .
size: .
V: TRBV11-2
length: 15
J: TRBJ2-3

CDR3: CASGKDRGGETQYF
DNA: TGTGCCAGCGGAAAAGACAGGGGAGGCGAGACCCAGTACTTC
D: TRBD1
size: .
V: TRBV25-1
length: 14
J: TRBJ2-5

CDR3: CASSFGAGETQYF
DNA: TGTGCCAGCAGCTTTGGCGCTGGAGAGACCCAGTACTTC
D: .
size: .
V: TRBV5-6
length: 13
J: TRBJ2-5

CDR3: CASSVASGGAGEQFF
DNA: TGTGCCAGCAGCGTAGCTAGCGGGGGGGCAGGTGAGCAGTTCTTC
D: TRBD2
size: .
V: TRBV9
length: 15
J: TRBJ2-1

CDR3: CASSQGGGNYYEQYF
DNA: TGTGCCAGCAGCCAGGGGGGCGGGAACTACTACGAGCAGTACTTC
D: .
size: once
V: TRBV4-2
length: 15
J: TRBJ2-7

CDR3: CASSATSNEQFF
DNA: TGTGCCAGCTCAGCGACTAGCAATGAGCAGTTCTTC
D: .
size: .
V: TRBV18
length: 12
J: TRBJ2-1

CDR3: CASSYAPGDEQYF
DNA: TGTGCCAGCAGTTACGCCCCAGGGGACGAGCAGTACTTC
D: .
size: .
V: TRBV6-5
length: 13
J: TRBJ2-7

CDR3: CASSGDRESNQPQHF
DNA: TGTGCCAGTAGTGGGGACAGGGAGAGCAATCAGCCCCAGCATTTT
D: TRBD1
size: .
V: TRBV19
length: 15
J: TRBJ1-5

CDR3: CASSSGQTKSNEKLFF
DNA: TGTGCCAGCAGTTCGGGACAGACGAAGTCTAATGAAAAACTGTTTTTT
D: TRBD1
size: .
V: TRBV27
length: 16
J: TRBJ1-4

CDR3: CASSLCGQREVCEQFF
DNA: TGTGCCAGCAGTTTATGCGGCCAGCGGGAGGTTTGTGAGCAGTTCTTC
D: TRBD2
size: once
V: TRBV28
length: 16
J: TRBJ2-1

CDR3: CASSFRDRGGLGGYTF
DNA: TGTGCCAGTAGTTTCCGGGACCGAGGAGGTTTGGGTGGCTACACCTTC
D: .
size: .
V: TRBV19
length: 16
J: TRBJ1-2

CDR3: CASSSRDTQYF
DNA: TGTGCCAGCAGCTCTCGAGATACGCAGTATTTT
D: .
size: .
V: TRBV7-2
length: 11
J: TRBJ2-3

CDR3: CASSVTAIFTDTQYF
DNA: TGTGCCAGCAGCGTAACTGCAATATTCACAGATACGCAGTATTTT
D: .
size: .
V: TRBV9
length: 15
J: TRBJ2-3

CDR3: CASSLTMNNSPLHF
DNA: TGCGCCAGCAGCTTGACCATGAATAATTCACCCCTCCACTTT
D: .
size: once
V: TRBV5-1
length: 14
J: TRBJ1-6

CDR3: CASSRRQHKGTEQETQYF
DNA: TGTGCCAGCTCACGACGACAGCATAAGGGGACGGAGCAAGAGACCCAGTACTTC
D: .
size: .
V: TRBV18
length: 18
J: TRBJ2-5

CDR3: CASRGSAGTGGTEAFF
DNA: TGTGCCAGTCGGGGGAGTGCCGGGACAGGAGGTACTGAAGCTTTCTTT
D: TRBD1
size: few
V: TRBV25-1
length: 16
J: TRBJ1-1

CDR3: CASSMGVWGQSSYEQYF
DNA: TGTGCCAGTAGTATGGGGGTTTGGGGACAGAGCTCCTACGAGCAGTACTTC
D: TRBD1
size: .
V: TRBV19
length: 17
J: TRBJ2-7

CDR3: CASSPLRPGTGENTEAFF
DNA: TGTGCCAGCTCACCACTCCGTCCCGGGACAGGGGAGAACACTGAAGCTTTCTTT
D: TRBD1
size: .
V: TRBV18
length: 18
J: TRBJ1-1

CDR3: CASSLSARGGTGELFF
DNA: TGTGCCAGCAGCTTAAGTGCTAGGGGGGGCACCGGGGAGCTGTTTTTT
D: .
size: .
V: TRBV7-3
length: 16
J: TRBJ2-2

CDR3: CASSAHTGNYNEQFF
DNA: TGTGCCAGCAGCGCCCATACAGGGAATTACAATGAGCAGTTCTTC
D: .
size: .
V: TRBV9
length: 15
J: TRBJ2-1

CDR3: CASRGTVVSPLHF
DNA: TGTGCCAGCCGGGGGACGGTGGTATCACCCCTCCACTTT
D: .
size: .
V: TRBV6-5
length: 13
J: TRBJ1-6

CDR3: CASSTQGSRTPDTQYF
DNA: TGTGCCAGCAGCACACAGGGGTCACGTACCCCAGATACGCAGTATTTT
D: TRBD1
size: .
V: TRBV28
length: 16
J: TRBJ2-3

CDR3: CASSLDRTGGLVIQYF
DNA: TGCGCCAGCAGCTTGGACCGGACAGGGGGCTTAGTCATTCAGTACTTC
D: TRBD1
size: .
V: TRBV5-1
length: 16
J: TRBJ2-4

CDR3: CASSPRGGASTEAFF
DNA: TGTGCCAGCAGCCCCCGCGGCGGGGCGAGCACTGAAGCTTTCTTT
D: .
size: .
V: TRBV9
length: 15
J: TRBJ1-1